The 3 T cell receptor beta chains below all came from one sample that was sequenced in a study of blood T cells in healthy people across ages. A second 7 to 11 cycle PCR used barcoded and J-beta primers. Each CDR3 protein is one row after TCRdb ran MiXCR on the 5' RACE reads. Of 1.5 million to 2 million distinct CDR3 sequences listed, roughly two fifths were seen once; the top ten hold under 25%. Sequenced input: blood. These receptors all come from a human donor in good health.

This clonotype occurred a few times. The V and J genes are TRBV29-1 and TRBJ1-1, with D perhaps matching TRBD1 (5 bases). The V end was cut by 6 bases, the J end by 4 bases, with 18 bases between. This CDR3 spans 14 amino acids. In germline, CDR1 is SQVTM, CDR2 ANQGSEA. This CDR3 is CSVKGLRGGTEAFF. CDR3 sequence (DNA): TGCAGCGTCAAGGGTCTAAGGGGTGGCACTGAAGCTTTCTTT.

The CDR3 DNA reads as TGTGCCAGCAGCCACCTGGACGGGGAGGGCGAAAAACTGTTTTTT. Protein sequence: CASSHLDGEGEKLFF. The V and J genes are TRBV14 and TRBJ1-4; D unclear. The CDR3 extends over 15 amino acids. V lost 3 bases and J 8 bases, leaving 16 bases between the germline ends. The germline V gene encodes CDR1 SGHDN and CDR2 FVKESK.

In regard to this clonotype: The germline gene is not matched at one end of the junction; a read error may be the cause. V and J are TRBV5-1 and TRBJ2-6, with D maybe TRBD1 (7 bases). The CDR3 length is 16 residues. Germline CDR1 reads SGHRS; CDR2 reads YFSETQ. CDR3: CASSFGQSRGADVLTF. The CDR3 DNA is TGCGCCAGCAGCTTTGGACAGTCCAGGGGGGCCGACGTCCTGACTTTC.